The T cell receptor beta chain described here comes from a study of T cell changes during pregnancy in multiple sclerosis. The repertoire was sequenced with immunoSEQ multiplex PCR; TCRdb's copy has only in-frame clones and lacks some. The sample shows tens of thousands of clones, 85% to 95% of them seen only once. The germline V and J ends were trimmed by 2 bases and 5 bases, with 18 bases remaining between them. Germline loops: CDR1 LGHNA, CDR2 YSLEER. The CDR3 loop spans 16 amino acids. Sequencing was performed on CD8+ T cells from peripheral blood mononuclear cells, taken in the third trimester of pregnancy. This clonotype was obtained from a female donor in good health, enrolled as a control in a pregnancy study. This chain connects TRBV4-3 to TRBJ1-2, with a weak D call TRBD1 (6 bases). In DNA form, the CDR3 reads TGCGCCAGCAGCCAAAGGGGTTCCGGGACACTATATGGCTACACCTTC. Translated, it gives CASSQRGSGTLYGYTF.